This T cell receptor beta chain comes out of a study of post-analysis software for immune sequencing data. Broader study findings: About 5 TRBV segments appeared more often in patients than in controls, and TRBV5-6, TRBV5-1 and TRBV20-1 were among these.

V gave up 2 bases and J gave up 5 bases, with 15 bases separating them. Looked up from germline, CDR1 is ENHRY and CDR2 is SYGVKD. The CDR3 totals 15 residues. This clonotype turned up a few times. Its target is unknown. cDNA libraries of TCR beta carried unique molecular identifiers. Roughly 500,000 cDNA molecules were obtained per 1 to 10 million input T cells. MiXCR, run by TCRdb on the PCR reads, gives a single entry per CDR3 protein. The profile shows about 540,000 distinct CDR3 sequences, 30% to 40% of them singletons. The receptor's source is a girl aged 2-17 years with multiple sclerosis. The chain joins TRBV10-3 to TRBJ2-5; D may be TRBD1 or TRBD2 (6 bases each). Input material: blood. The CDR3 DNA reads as TGTGCCATCAGTGAGAGTTTGAGGGGGAGGGAGACCCAGTACTTC. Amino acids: CAISESLRGRETQYF.